These 21 T cell receptor beta chains were all obtained from the same sample, sequenced in a study of T cell responses to AZD1222 COVID-19 vaccine. Using immunoSEQ multiplex PCR, the repertoire was profiled, and TCRdb retains in-frame clones only, with some absent. The sample contains 98,000 or so clones, 85% to 90% of which appear only once. Sequenced here: peripheral blood, sampled on day 0 of AZD1222 vaccination. Receptor source: an adult in good health.

This clone was counted once. The gene calls are TRBV6-4 and TRBJ2-3, with 12 positions matching TRBD2. Germline V gives CDR1 MRHNA, CDR2 SNTAGT. V trimming: 4 bases; J trimming: 1 base; junction bases outside the gene matches: 0. The CDR3 sequence is 15 residues long. The CDR3 sequence is CASSGTSGGTDTQYF. The CDR3 DNA is TGTGCCAGCAGTGGGACTAGCGGGGGCACAGATACGCAGTATTTT.

The chain links TRBV27 to TRBJ1-1, with D unclear. The CDR3 has 13 amino acids. Trimming removed 8 bases at V and 5 bases at J, with 15 bases between. Per the germline V gene, CDR1 is MNHEY and CDR2 is SMNVEV (reference sequence). The CDR3 loop is CASRPLGRTEAFF. CDR3 in DNA: TGTGCCAGCCGACCCCTAGGGAGGACTGAAGCTTTCTTT.

The chain has TRBV6-2 or TRBV6-3 and TRBJ1-4, with D tentatively TRBD1 (5 bases). The CDR3 covers 14 residues. Germline assignment: CDR1 MNHEY and CDR2 SVGEGT. V shed 6 bases and J shed 7 bases, with 15 bases lying between them. CDR3 residues: CASSSPGIGEKLFF. In nucleotides, the CDR3 is TGTGCCAGCAGCTCCCCAGGGATCGGTGAAAAACTGTTTTTT.

The J gene is TRBJ2-2, the V gene TRBV2; D perhaps matches TRBD2 (6 bases). Germline values: CDR1 SNHLY, CDR2 FYNNEI. The germline V and J ends were trimmed by 3 bases and 4 bases, with 15 bases remaining between them. CDR3 length: 16 amino acids. The CDR3 sequence is CASSDPAGPSTGELFF. CDR3 coding DNA: TGTGCCAGCAGTGACCCGGCGGGGCCATCCACCGGGGAGCTGTTTTTT. The variable domain in full, completed from reference TRBV2 and TRBJ2-2, reads EPEVTQTPSHQVTQMGQEVILRCVPISNHLYFYWYRQILGQKVEFLVSFYNNEISEKSEIFDDQFSVERPDGSNFTLKIRSTKLEDSAMYFCASSDPAGPSTGELFFGEGSRLTVL.

The J gene is TRBJ1-6, the V gene TRBV2; D remains ambiguous. This CDR3 is 12 amino acids long. The V and J ends lost 6 bases and 5 bases respectively, with 5 bases between them. Germline assignment: CDR1 SNHLY and CDR2 FYNNEI. CDR3 sequence: CASRMDNSPLHF. In nucleotides, the CDR3 is TGTGCCAGCAGGATGGATAATTCACCCCTCCACTTT.

The J gene is TRBJ1-4, the V gene TRBV6-1; no clear D gene. The V gene's germline CDR1 is MNHNS and CDR2 SASEGT. The length of the CDR3 is 14 residues. Trimming left V 3 bases short and J 3 bases short, with 8 bases between. The CDR3 sequence is CASSDGSANEKLFF. The DNA for the CDR3 is TGTGCCAGCAGTGACGGGTCGGCTAATGAAAAACTGTTTTTT.

The gene calls are TRBV2 and TRBJ2-5; D might be TRBD1 (7 bases). In germline, CDR1 is SNHLY, CDR2 FYNNEI. This CDR3 contains 14 residues. Trimming left V 6 bases short and J 5 bases short, with 16 bases between. The CDR3 region is CASRTQEGAETQYF. In DNA form, the CDR3 reads TGTGCCAGCAGGACTCAGGAGGGGGCCGAGACCCAGTACTTC.

The V gene is TRBV15, the J gene TRBJ2-7; D may be TRBD1 (5 bases). CDR1 is LNHNV and CDR2 is YYDKDF in the germline V gene (reference sequence). This CDR3 spans 14 amino acids. The V end lost 3 bases, the J end lost 2 bases, and 11 bases lay between the germline ends. The CDR3 nucleotides read TGTGCCACCAGCAGGGACAAAGGTCCCTACGAGCAGTACTTC. Protein product: CATSRDKGPYEQYF.

The rearrangement joins TRBV27 to TRBJ1-5, with TRBD1 as a possible D gene (6 bases). The CDR3 is made up of 15 amino acids. Germline CDR1 reads MNHEY; CDR2 reads SMNVEV (reference sequence). V lost 4 bases and J lost 0, with 10 bases in between. CDR3 protein: CASSSEGDSNQPQHF. The DNA for the CDR3 is TGTGCCAGCAGTTCTGAGGGGGATAGCAATCAGCCCCAGCATTTT.

This chain joins TRBV24-1 and TRBJ2-3; D is perhaps TRBD1 (6 bases). Trimming shortened V by 4 bases and J by 3 bases, and 10 bases separated the two germline ends. This CDR3 has 14 amino acids. Germline-derived CDR1 and CDR2 are KGHDR and SFDVKD. In DNA form, the CDR3 reads TGTGCCACCAGTGAGGCAGGGGCTACAGATACGCAGTATTTT. Translation gives CATSEAGATDTQYF.

The gene calls are TRBV6-1 and TRBJ1-2, with unresolved D. Trimming took off 5 bases at V and 4 bases at J, with 23 bases between the two ends. CDR3 length: 17 amino acids. Germline loops: CDR1 MNHNS, CDR2 SASEGT. DNA of the CDR3: TGTGCCAGCAGTAAAGAGTTCCGGGGAAGCTCTGCCTATGGCTACACCTTC. It translates to CASSKEFRGSSAYGYTF.

The chain is built from TRBV28 and TRBJ2-2; 10 bases fit TRBD1. The CDR3 length is 15 residues. Germline lookup yields CDR1 MDHEN and CDR2 SYDVKM. J gave up 5 bases and V 5 bases, and 5 bases lay outside the gene matches. In nucleotides, the CDR3 is TGTGCCAGCAGTGCTCCGGGACAGGGGACCGGGGAGCTGTTTTTT. The encoded protein is CASSAPGQGTGELFF. Variable domain in full (rest from reference TRBV28 and TRBJ2-2): DVKVTQSSRYLVKRTGEKVFLECVQDMDHENMFWYRQDPGLGLRLIYFSYDVKMKEKGDIPEGYSVSREKKERFSLILESASTNQTSMYLCASSAPGQGTGELFFGEGSRLTVL.

The V gene is TRBV5-4, the J gene TRBJ1-2; unclear D gene. The CDR3 totals 17 residues. Germline CDR1 is SGHNT and CDR2 is YYREEE (reference sequence). V shed 0 bases and J shed 0 bases, with 15 bases lying between them. The CDR3 DNA is TGTGCCAGCAGCTTGGCCCTGGGCCCCTTAGCTAACTATGGCTACACCTTC. Translated: CASSLALGPLANYGYTF.

V is TRBV6-5 and J is TRBJ1-1, with 8 bases matching TRBD1. The CDR3 is 13 residues long. The ends lost 3 bases at V and 6 bases at J; junction bases unmatched: 3. The germline gives CDR1 MNHEY, CDR2 SVGAGI. The CDR3 DNA reads TGTGCCAGCAGTTATGGACAGGGCGCTGAAGCTTTCTTT. As protein: CASSYGQGAEAFF.

The rearrangement links TRBV7-4 to TRBJ2-5; tentative D call: TRBD1 (6 bases). The germline V gene has CDR1 SGHVT and CDR2 SQSDAQ. The CDR3 totals 13 residues. V lost 6 bases to trimming and J lost 1 base, with 9 bases between them. As DNA, the CDR3 is TGTGCCAGCAGTACCAGGGGCCAAGAGACCCAGTACTTC. This gives the protein CASSTRGQETQYF.

The genes are TRBV2 and TRBJ1-5, with 11 bases matching TRBD1. CDR3 length equals 15 residues. In germline, CDR1 is SNHLY, CDR2 FYNNEI. Trimming removed 8 bases from V and 1 base from J; junction bases left unmatched: 4. DNA of the CDR3: TGTGCCAGCTCGGGACAGGGGGTGAGCAATCAGCCCCAGCATTTT. This gives the protein CASSGQGVSNQPQHF.

Of note for this clone: This sample includes further DNA sequences coding for the same CDR3. CDR3: CASTHRNYGYTF. CDR3 nucleotide sequence: TGTGCCAGCACTCACCGAAACTATGGCTACACCTTC. This chain joins TRBV2 and TRBJ1-2; D gene unclear. V was shortened by 7 bases and J by 2 bases, with 8 bases between the two germline ends. Germline CDR1 reads SNHLY; CDR2 reads FYNNEI. The CDR3 extends over 12 amino acids.

The gene calls are TRBV7-9 and TRBJ2-5, with 8 bases matching TRBD1. The length of the CDR3 is 15 residues. The germline gives CDR1 SEHNR, CDR2 FQNEAQ (reference sequence). V trimming: 2 bases; J trimming: 1 base; junction bases outside the gene matches: 3. The CDR3: CASSLTGQGQETQYF. The CDR3 DNA reads TGTGCCAGCAGCTTAACCGGACAGGGCCAAGAGACCCAGTACTTC.

This clone came up a few times. J is TRBJ2-7 and V is TRBV4-1; 8 nucleotides line up with TRBD1. This CDR3 is 13 amino acids long. Germline V gives CDR1 MGHRA, CDR2 YSYEKL. The trim removed 4 bases at V and 7 bases at J, leaving 6 bases unmatched. The CDR3 DNA is TGCGCCAGCAGCCTAGACAGGGGCAAAGAGCAGTACTTC. Its protein is CASSLDRGKEQYF.

The chain is built from TRBV3-1 (or the pseudogene TRBV3-2) and TRBJ1-4; D gene unclear. This CDR3 comprises 14 residues. Trimming cost V 1 base and J 2 bases, with 5 bases left between them. The germline gives CDR1 LGHDT, CDR2 YNNKEL (reference sequence). CDR3 amino acids: CASSQGGTNEKLFF. The CDR3 DNA sequence: TGTGCCAGCAGCCAAGGGGGTACTAATGAAAAACTGTTTTTT.

V and J are TRBV10-3 and TRBJ2-1, with a possible D match to TRBD2 (7 bases). The CDR3 runs 13 residues. Per germline, CDR1 ENHRY and CDR2 SYGVKD. Trimming took off 7 bases at V and 8 bases at J, with 15 bases between the two ends. CDR3 amino acids: CAIMRGGTDEQFF. The CDR3 DNA is TGTGCCATCATGAGGGGGGGAACCGATGAGCAGTTCTTC.